This is a list of T cell receptor beta chains from one sample in a study of cytomegalovirus exposure and HLA in healthy donors. Sequencing used immunoSEQ multiplex PCR; TCRdb keeps in-frame clones, though not all of them. Of more than 85,000 clones listed, around 84% are singletons. Sequenced sample: PBMCs. These receptors were taken from a woman aged 25 to 45 in good health and CMV-seronegative. Both conserved end residues are part of each CDR3. A D gene is named only where the DNA matches it firmly. Expanded clones are given a class, and other clones once, few, many or no size at all.

CDR3 protein: CASSPGLAGDNEQFF; CDR3 DNA: TGTGCCAGCAGCCCGGGACTAGCGGGGGACAATGAGCAGTTCTTC; clone size: NA; V gene: TRBV7-3; CDR3 length: 15; D gene: TRBD2; J gene: TRBJ2-1
CDR3 protein: CASSSYSGYEQYF; CDR3 DNA: TGTGCCAGCAGCTCCTACTCTGGTTACGAGCAGTACTTC; clone size: NA; V gene: TRBV7-2; CDR3 length: 13; D gene: NA; J gene: TRBJ2-7
CDR3 protein: CASSQGLLLSYEQYF; CDR3 DNA: TGTGCCAGCAGCCAGGGACTACTACTATCCTACGAGCAGTACTTC; clone size: NA; V gene: TRBV7-2; CDR3 length: 15; D gene: TRBD2; J gene: TRBJ2-7
CDR3 protein: CASSPHPGQARLWGNTIYF; CDR3 DNA: TGTGCCAGCAGTCCGCATCCGGGACAGGCCCGGCTTTGGGGAAACACCATATATTTT; clone size: NA; V gene: TRBV28; CDR3 length: 19; D gene: TRBD1; J gene: TRBJ1-3
CDR3 protein: CAWKGTSLATEAFF; CDR3 DNA: TGTGCCTGGAAGGGGACATCACTGGCCACTGAAGCTTTCTTT; clone size: few; V gene: TRBV30; CDR3 length: 14; D gene: NA; J gene: TRBJ1-1
CDR3 protein: CASSFFGEQYF; CDR3 DNA: TGTGCCAGCAGTTTCTTCGGCGAGCAGTACTTC; clone size: NA; V gene: TRBV28; CDR3 length: 11; D gene: NA; J gene: TRBJ2-7
CDR3 protein: CASSLVANGFNEQFF; CDR3 DNA: TGTGCCAGCAGCTTAGTGGCCAACGGGTTCAATGAGCAGTTCTTC; clone size: NA; V gene: TRBV11-1; CDR3 length: 15; D gene: NA; J gene: TRBJ2-1
CDR3 protein: CASSQDAAPYEQYF; CDR3 DNA: TGCGCCAGCAGCCAAGATGCGGCCCCCTACGAGCAGTACTTC; clone size: once; V gene: TRBV4-1; CDR3 length: 14; D gene: NA; J gene: TRBJ2-7
CDR3 protein: CASSLSIGGGSGRAQVDEQFF; CDR3 DNA: TGCGCCAGCAGCTTGTCGATTGGAGGGGGAAGCGGGAGGGCCCAAGTAGATGAGCAGTTCTTC; clone size: NA; V gene: TRBV5-1; CDR3 length: 21; D gene: TRBD2; J gene: TRBJ2-1
CDR3 protein: CASSLIRGEPQHF; CDR3 DNA: TGTGCCAGCAGCCTGATTAGAGGCGAACCCCAGCATTTT; clone size: NA; V gene: TRBV27; CDR3 length: 13; D gene: NA; J gene: TRBJ1-5
CDR3 protein: CASQRRAGTARISYNEQFF; CDR3 DNA: TGTGCCAGCCAACGGAGAGCGGGGACCGCCCGAATTTCCTACAATGAGCAGTTCTTC; clone size: few; V gene: TRBV27; CDR3 length: 19; D gene: TRBD2; J gene: TRBJ2-1
CDR3 protein: CASSLGGNRGQETQYF; CDR3 DNA: TGTGCCAGCAGCTTGGGGGGAAACAGGGGACAAGAGACCCAGTACTTC; clone size: NA; V gene: TRBV5-4; CDR3 length: 16; D gene: TRBD1; J gene: TRBJ2-5
CDR3 protein: CASRSEPYTGELFF; CDR3 DNA: TGTGCCAGCAGATCAGAACCTTACACCGGGGAGCTGTTTTTT; clone size: NA; V gene: TRBV28; CDR3 length: 14; D gene: NA; J gene: TRBJ2-2
CDR3 protein: CASSVTGGNTEAFF; CDR3 DNA: TGTGCCAGCAGCGTAACGGGGGGTAACACTGAAGCTTTCTTT; clone size: NA; V gene: TRBV9; CDR3 length: 14; D gene: NA; J gene: TRBJ1-1
CDR3 protein: CATLPPSGRPEQYF; CDR3 DNA: TGTGCCACCCTGCCCCCGAGCGGGAGGCCTGAGCAGTACTTC; clone size: NA; V gene: TRBV14; CDR3 length: 14; D gene: TRBD2; J gene: TRBJ2-7
CDR3 protein: CASSFGDRAYTEAFF; CDR3 DNA: TGTGCCAGCAGTTTCGGGGACAGGGCTTACACTGAAGCTTTCTTT; clone size: NA; V gene: TRBV28; CDR3 length: 15; D gene: TRBD1; J gene: TRBJ1-1
CDR3 protein: CASSIQGPNSPLHF; CDR3 DNA: TGTGCCAGCAGCATACAGGGCCCGAATTCACCCCTCCACTTT; clone size: few; V gene: TRBV5-5; CDR3 length: 14; D gene: NA; J gene: TRBJ1-6
CDR3 protein: CASSLTASDTQYF; CDR3 DNA: TGTGCCAGCAGCTTAACTGCTTCAGATACGCAGTATTTT; clone size: NA; V gene: TRBV11-3; CDR3 length: 13; D gene: NA; J gene: TRBJ2-3
CDR3 protein: CATSRDIVAGNEQFF; CDR3 DNA: TGTGCCACCAGCAGAGATATAGTGGCGGGCAATGAGCAGTTCTTC; clone size: NA; V gene: TRBV15; CDR3 length: 15; D gene: NA; J gene: TRBJ2-1
CDR3 protein: CASSYAGVTEAFF; CDR3 DNA: TGTGCCAGCAGTTATGCAGGGGTCACTGAAGCTTTCTTT; clone size: NA; V gene: TRBV6-5; CDR3 length: 13; D gene: NA; J gene: TRBJ1-1
CDR3 protein: CASSFLSVAGGPSTDTQYF; CDR3 DNA: TGTGCCAGCAGCTTTTTGAGCGTAGCGGGAGGCCCTAGCACAGATACGCAGTATTTT; clone size: NA; V gene: TRBV4-2; CDR3 length: 19; D gene: TRBD2; J gene: TRBJ2-3
CDR3 protein: CAWKGQGLGFAGELFF; CDR3 DNA: TGTGCCTGGAAAGGACAGGGTCTAGGTTTCGCCGGGGAGCTGTTTTTT; clone size: NA; V gene: TRBV30; CDR3 length: 16; D gene: TRBD1; J gene: TRBJ2-2
CDR3 protein: CASSSHRGPSSYNSPLHF; CDR3 DNA: TGTGCCAGCAGTTCGCACAGGGGGCCTAGTTCCTATAATTCACCCCTCCACTTT; clone size: NA; V gene: TRBV28; CDR3 length: 18; D gene: TRBD1; J gene: TRBJ1-6
CDR3 protein: CASSQVIDNSADTQYF; CDR3 DNA: TGCGCCAGCAGCCAAGTCATCGATAATAGCGCAGATACGCAGTATTTT; clone size: NA; V gene: TRBV4-3; CDR3 length: 16; D gene: NA; J gene: TRBJ2-3
CDR3 protein: CASSLPSRLAGVRDEQYF; CDR3 DNA: TGTGCCAGCAGCTTACCCTCTCGACTAGCGGGAGTCCGCGACGAGCAGTACTTC; clone size: few; V gene: TRBV7-9; CDR3 length: 18; D gene: TRBD2; J gene: TRBJ2-7
CDR3 protein: CASSQGQFSNQPQHF; CDR3 DNA: TGCGCCAGCAGCCAAGGGCAATTTAGCAATCAGCCCCAGCATTTT; clone size: few; V gene: TRBV4-3; CDR3 length: 15; D gene: NA; J gene: TRBJ1-5
CDR3 protein: CASRMGGDQPQHF; CDR3 DNA: TGTGCCAGCAGAATGGGGGGGGATCAGCCCCAGCATTTT; clone size: NA; V gene: TRBV6-5; CDR3 length: 13; D gene: NA; J gene: TRBJ1-5
CDR3 protein: CASSSALTNTDTQYF; CDR3 DNA: TGTGCCAGCAGTTCCGCACTAACAAACACAGATACGCAGTATTTT; clone size: NA; V gene: TRBV6-4; CDR3 length: 15; D gene: NA; J gene: TRBJ2-3
CDR3 protein: CASSRSTGGGGKQYF; CDR3 DNA: TGTGCCAGCAGTCGCTCCACAGGGGGGGGAGGGAAGCAGTACTTC; clone size: NA; V gene: TRBV28; CDR3 length: 15; D gene: NA; J gene: TRBJ2-7
CDR3 protein: CASSLLAGTEAFF; CDR3 DNA: TGTGCCAGTTCGCTACTAGCCGGCACTGAAGCTTTCTTT; clone size: NA; V gene: TRBV6-5; CDR3 length: 13; D gene: NA; J gene: TRBJ1-1
CDR3 protein: CASSPAGGANTEAFF; CDR3 DNA: TGTGCCAGCAGCCCGGCGGGGGGAGCGAACACTGAAGCTTTCTTT; clone size: NA; V gene: TRBV7-9; CDR3 length: 15; D gene: NA; J gene: TRBJ1-1
CDR3 protein: CASRMTGTGGYTF; CDR3 DNA: TGTGCCAGCAGGATGACAGGAACCGGAGGCTACACCTTC; clone size: NA; V gene: TRBV25-1; CDR3 length: 13; D gene: NA; J gene: TRBJ1-2
CDR3 protein: CASSQGGFSYNSPLHF; CDR3 DNA: TGTGCCAGCAGCCAGGGTGGGTTTTCCTATAATTCACCCCTCCACTTT; clone size: once; V gene: TRBV7-9; CDR3 length: 16; D gene: NA; J gene: TRBJ1-6
CDR3 protein: CASSQDPGGTSGWADTQYF; CDR3 DNA: TGCGCCAGCAGCCAAGATCCGGGTGGGACTAGCGGATGGGCAGATACGCAGTATTTT; clone size: NA; V gene: TRBV4-1; CDR3 length: 19; D gene: TRBD2; J gene: TRBJ2-3
CDR3 protein: CASSLSGLAGVAKNIQYF; CDR3 DNA: TGTGCCAGCAGTTTATCGGGACTAGCGGGAGTGGCCAAAAACATTCAGTACTTC; clone size: NA; V gene: TRBV28; CDR3 length: 18; D gene: TRBD2; J gene: TRBJ2-4
CDR3 protein: CASSPFMKEREQYF; CDR3 DNA: TGTGCCAGCTCACCTTTTATGAAGGAGAGGGAGCAGTACTTC; clone size: NA; V gene: TRBV18; CDR3 length: 14; D gene: NA; J gene: TRBJ2-7